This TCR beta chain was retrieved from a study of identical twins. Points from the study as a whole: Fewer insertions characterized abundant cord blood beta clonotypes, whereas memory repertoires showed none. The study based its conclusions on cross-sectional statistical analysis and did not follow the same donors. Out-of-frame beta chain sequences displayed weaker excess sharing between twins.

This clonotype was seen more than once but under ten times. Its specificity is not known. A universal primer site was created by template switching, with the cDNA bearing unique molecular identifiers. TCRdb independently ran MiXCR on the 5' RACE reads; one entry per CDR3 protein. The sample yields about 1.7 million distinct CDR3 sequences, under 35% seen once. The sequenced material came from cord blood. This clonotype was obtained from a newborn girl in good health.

This chain's CDR3 is CASTRRHTNEQFF. The CDR3 coding sequence is TGTGCCAGCACCCGGCGCCATACAAATGAGCAGTTCTTC. The chain carries TRBV27 and TRBJ2-1, with D uncertain. Trimming removed 7 bases from V and 7 bases from J, with 14 bases in between. The CDR3 covers 13 residues. Germline CDR1 MNHEY, CDR2 SMNVEV (reference sequence).